One and the same sample provided the 14 T cell receptor beta chains below, sequenced in a study of OX40 agonist ivuxolimab in advanced cancers. Libraries were prepared by immunoSEQ multiplex PCR; TCRdb keeps only in-frame clonotypes and omits some of them. The sample lists over 65,000 clones, approximately 92% seen once, with about 0.34% in the top ten. Sequenced here: CD4+ or CD8+ T cells sorted from blood, sampled in a trial of the OX40 agonist ivuxolimab. These receptors were taken from an adult with an advanced solid tumor such as melanoma, head and neck, liver or kidney cancer.

This chain connects TRBV25-1 to TRBJ2-7; D is unresolved. The ends were cut back, 1 base at V and 6 bases at J, with 4 bases in the middle. The germline V gene encodes CDR1 MGHDK and CDR2 SYGVNS. The CDR3 loop spans 11 amino acids. In nucleotides, the CDR3 is TGTGCCAGCAGTGAATCGGTCGAGCAGTACTTC. Translation: CASSESVEQYF.

This clone was observed once. CDR3 sequence: CASSLGLARTAYGYTF. CDR3 in DNA: TGTGCCAGCAGCTTAGGACTGGCGCGGACAGCCTATGGCTACACCTTC. The chain couples TRBV7-2 to TRBJ1-2; tentatively, D is TRBD1 (6 bases). V was cut by 1 base and J by 4 bases, with 16 bases left in between. The CDR3 has 16 amino acids. In germline, CDR1 is SGHTA, CDR2 FQGNSA.

The V call is TRBV11-2, the J call TRBJ2-1; TRBD2 might be the D (5 bases). The CDR3 contains 14 residues. Germline CDR1 is SGHAT and CDR2 is FQNNGV. V was clipped by 1 base and J by 7 bases, with 11 bases between them. The CDR3 DNA reads TGTGCCAGCAGCTTAGGATCCGGGGTGAATGAGCAGTTCTTC. Amino acid sequence: CASSLGSGVNEQFF.

The chain carries TRBV2 and TRBJ1-3, with D hard to call. V shed 7 bases and J shed 1 base, with 5 bases lying between them. Germline V gene data show CDR1 as SNHLY and CDR2 as FYNNEI. The CDR3 totals 12 residues. The CDR3 reads CASIGSGNTIYF. The CDR3, as DNA: TGTGCCAGCATTGGATCTGGAAACACCATATATTTT.

The chain recombines TRBV5-6 with TRBJ2-5; the match to TRBD1 covers 8 bases. From germline, CDR1 is SGHDT and CDR2 YYEEEE. Germline trimming cut 6 bases from V and 5 bases from J; bases unmatched to any gene: 15. The CDR3 covers 16 residues. This CDR3 is CASTAGIDRGMETQYF. The CDR3 nucleotides are TGTGCCAGCACCGCAGGGATTGACAGGGGAATGGAGACCCAGTACTTC.

This chain uses TRBV5-1 with TRBJ2-7; no reliable D call. The CDR3 covers 14 residues. Germline assignment: CDR1 SGHRS and CDR2 YFSETQ. The ends were cut back, 7 bases at V and 0 bases at J, with 14 bases in the middle. The CDR3 protein is CASGLGLSSYEQYF. CDR3 sequence (DNA): TGCGCCAGCGGGCTGGGGTTGAGCTCCTACGAGCAGTACTTC.

V and J are TRBV7-2 and TRBJ1-5; weak D call: TRBD1 (6 bases). Germline V gene lookup returns CDR1 SGHTA and CDR2 FQGNSA. Deletions cut 10 bases from V and 2 bases from J, with 9 bases between. The CDR3 consists of 12 residues. CDR3 region: CATRQGNQPQHF. The CDR3, as DNA: TGTGCCACCCGACAGGGCAATCAGCCCCAGCATTTT.

The chain has TRBV15 and TRBJ2-2; a weak D match, TRBD2 (5 bases). CDR3 length: 15 amino acids. V was pared by 0 bases and J by 7 bases, with 12 bases between. The germline V gene encodes CDR1 LNHNV and CDR2 YYDKDF (reference sequence). The CDR3 nucleotides read TGTGCCACCAGCAGAGAGAGCTTGGAGGTCGGGGAGCTGTTTTTT. Translating gives CATSRESLEVGELFF.

The genes are TRBV7-9 and TRBJ2-3; possible D gene TRBD1, 6 bases. This CDR3 has 14 amino acids. Deletions cut 11 bases from V and 1 base from J, with 16 bases between. Germline CDR1 reads SEHNR; CDR2 reads FQNEAQ (reference sequence). The CDR3 reads CAGGRFGGTDTQYF. The CDR3 bases are TGTGCCGGGGGCAGGTTCGGAGGCACAGATACGCAGTATTTT.

This chain links TRBV30 with TRBJ2-5; D ambiguous. Deletions cut 2 bases from V and 9 bases from J, with 13 bases between. CDR1 and CDR2 from the germline V gene are GTSNPN and SVGIG (reference sequence). The CDR3 loop spans 12 amino acids. In DNA form, the CDR3 reads TGTGCCTGGAGTTACTCGACCCCCCCCCAGTACTTC. Amino acids: CAWSYSTPPQYF.

The chain links TRBV5-5 to TRBJ2-1; perhaps D is TRBD1 or TRBD2 (6 bases each). This CDR3 has 15 amino acids. Germline values: CDR1 SGHKS, CDR2 YYEKEE (reference sequence). Trimming took 0 bases from V and 1 from J, leaving 8 bases between them. In DNA form, the CDR3 reads TGTGCCAGCAGCTTGGAAGGGGGGTCCTACAATGAGCAGTTCTTC. As protein: CASSLEGGSYNEQFF.

This clone has just one count. The chain has TRBV7-9 and TRBJ1-4; 8 bases fit TRBD1. This CDR3 has 14 amino acids. V shed 5 bases, J shed 7 bases, and the junction held 6 bases outside the gene matches. Germline V lookup: CDR1 SEHNR, CDR2 FQNEAQ (reference sequence). The CDR3 sequence: CASSTDREGEKLFF. The CDR3 region has the DNA TGTGCCAGCAGCACGGACAGGGAAGGTGAAAAACTGTTTTTT. Based on the CDR3 plus reference TRBV7-9 and TRBJ1-4, the full variable domain is DTGVSQNPRHKITKRGQNVTFRCDPISEHNRLYWYRQTLGQGPEFLTYFQNEAQLEKSRLLSDRFSAERPKGSFSTLEIQRTEQGDSAMYLCASSTDREGEKLFFGSGTQLSVL.

V and J are TRBV5-1 and TRBJ2-7; D ambiguous. The CDR3 spans 12 residues. CDR1 SGHRS and CDR2 YFSETQ come from the germline V gene. Deletions cut 4 bases from V and 5 bases from J, with 10 bases between. The CDR3 region has the DNA TGCGCCAGCAGCATTACAGTGGACGAGCAGTACTTC. Amino acid sequence: CASSITVDEQYF.

J is TRBJ2-7 and V is TRBV4-1, with TRBD1 matching 9 bases. The CDR3 sequence is 17 residues long. Germline V gene lookup returns CDR1 MGHRA and CDR2 YSYEKL. The junction had 9 bases not matched to a gene; V was cut back by 2 bases and J by 1 base. CDR3: CASSQTGGQGRSYEQYF. The DNA of the CDR3 is TGCGCCAGCAGCCAAACAGGGGGACAGGGTCGTTCCTACGAGCAGTACTTC.